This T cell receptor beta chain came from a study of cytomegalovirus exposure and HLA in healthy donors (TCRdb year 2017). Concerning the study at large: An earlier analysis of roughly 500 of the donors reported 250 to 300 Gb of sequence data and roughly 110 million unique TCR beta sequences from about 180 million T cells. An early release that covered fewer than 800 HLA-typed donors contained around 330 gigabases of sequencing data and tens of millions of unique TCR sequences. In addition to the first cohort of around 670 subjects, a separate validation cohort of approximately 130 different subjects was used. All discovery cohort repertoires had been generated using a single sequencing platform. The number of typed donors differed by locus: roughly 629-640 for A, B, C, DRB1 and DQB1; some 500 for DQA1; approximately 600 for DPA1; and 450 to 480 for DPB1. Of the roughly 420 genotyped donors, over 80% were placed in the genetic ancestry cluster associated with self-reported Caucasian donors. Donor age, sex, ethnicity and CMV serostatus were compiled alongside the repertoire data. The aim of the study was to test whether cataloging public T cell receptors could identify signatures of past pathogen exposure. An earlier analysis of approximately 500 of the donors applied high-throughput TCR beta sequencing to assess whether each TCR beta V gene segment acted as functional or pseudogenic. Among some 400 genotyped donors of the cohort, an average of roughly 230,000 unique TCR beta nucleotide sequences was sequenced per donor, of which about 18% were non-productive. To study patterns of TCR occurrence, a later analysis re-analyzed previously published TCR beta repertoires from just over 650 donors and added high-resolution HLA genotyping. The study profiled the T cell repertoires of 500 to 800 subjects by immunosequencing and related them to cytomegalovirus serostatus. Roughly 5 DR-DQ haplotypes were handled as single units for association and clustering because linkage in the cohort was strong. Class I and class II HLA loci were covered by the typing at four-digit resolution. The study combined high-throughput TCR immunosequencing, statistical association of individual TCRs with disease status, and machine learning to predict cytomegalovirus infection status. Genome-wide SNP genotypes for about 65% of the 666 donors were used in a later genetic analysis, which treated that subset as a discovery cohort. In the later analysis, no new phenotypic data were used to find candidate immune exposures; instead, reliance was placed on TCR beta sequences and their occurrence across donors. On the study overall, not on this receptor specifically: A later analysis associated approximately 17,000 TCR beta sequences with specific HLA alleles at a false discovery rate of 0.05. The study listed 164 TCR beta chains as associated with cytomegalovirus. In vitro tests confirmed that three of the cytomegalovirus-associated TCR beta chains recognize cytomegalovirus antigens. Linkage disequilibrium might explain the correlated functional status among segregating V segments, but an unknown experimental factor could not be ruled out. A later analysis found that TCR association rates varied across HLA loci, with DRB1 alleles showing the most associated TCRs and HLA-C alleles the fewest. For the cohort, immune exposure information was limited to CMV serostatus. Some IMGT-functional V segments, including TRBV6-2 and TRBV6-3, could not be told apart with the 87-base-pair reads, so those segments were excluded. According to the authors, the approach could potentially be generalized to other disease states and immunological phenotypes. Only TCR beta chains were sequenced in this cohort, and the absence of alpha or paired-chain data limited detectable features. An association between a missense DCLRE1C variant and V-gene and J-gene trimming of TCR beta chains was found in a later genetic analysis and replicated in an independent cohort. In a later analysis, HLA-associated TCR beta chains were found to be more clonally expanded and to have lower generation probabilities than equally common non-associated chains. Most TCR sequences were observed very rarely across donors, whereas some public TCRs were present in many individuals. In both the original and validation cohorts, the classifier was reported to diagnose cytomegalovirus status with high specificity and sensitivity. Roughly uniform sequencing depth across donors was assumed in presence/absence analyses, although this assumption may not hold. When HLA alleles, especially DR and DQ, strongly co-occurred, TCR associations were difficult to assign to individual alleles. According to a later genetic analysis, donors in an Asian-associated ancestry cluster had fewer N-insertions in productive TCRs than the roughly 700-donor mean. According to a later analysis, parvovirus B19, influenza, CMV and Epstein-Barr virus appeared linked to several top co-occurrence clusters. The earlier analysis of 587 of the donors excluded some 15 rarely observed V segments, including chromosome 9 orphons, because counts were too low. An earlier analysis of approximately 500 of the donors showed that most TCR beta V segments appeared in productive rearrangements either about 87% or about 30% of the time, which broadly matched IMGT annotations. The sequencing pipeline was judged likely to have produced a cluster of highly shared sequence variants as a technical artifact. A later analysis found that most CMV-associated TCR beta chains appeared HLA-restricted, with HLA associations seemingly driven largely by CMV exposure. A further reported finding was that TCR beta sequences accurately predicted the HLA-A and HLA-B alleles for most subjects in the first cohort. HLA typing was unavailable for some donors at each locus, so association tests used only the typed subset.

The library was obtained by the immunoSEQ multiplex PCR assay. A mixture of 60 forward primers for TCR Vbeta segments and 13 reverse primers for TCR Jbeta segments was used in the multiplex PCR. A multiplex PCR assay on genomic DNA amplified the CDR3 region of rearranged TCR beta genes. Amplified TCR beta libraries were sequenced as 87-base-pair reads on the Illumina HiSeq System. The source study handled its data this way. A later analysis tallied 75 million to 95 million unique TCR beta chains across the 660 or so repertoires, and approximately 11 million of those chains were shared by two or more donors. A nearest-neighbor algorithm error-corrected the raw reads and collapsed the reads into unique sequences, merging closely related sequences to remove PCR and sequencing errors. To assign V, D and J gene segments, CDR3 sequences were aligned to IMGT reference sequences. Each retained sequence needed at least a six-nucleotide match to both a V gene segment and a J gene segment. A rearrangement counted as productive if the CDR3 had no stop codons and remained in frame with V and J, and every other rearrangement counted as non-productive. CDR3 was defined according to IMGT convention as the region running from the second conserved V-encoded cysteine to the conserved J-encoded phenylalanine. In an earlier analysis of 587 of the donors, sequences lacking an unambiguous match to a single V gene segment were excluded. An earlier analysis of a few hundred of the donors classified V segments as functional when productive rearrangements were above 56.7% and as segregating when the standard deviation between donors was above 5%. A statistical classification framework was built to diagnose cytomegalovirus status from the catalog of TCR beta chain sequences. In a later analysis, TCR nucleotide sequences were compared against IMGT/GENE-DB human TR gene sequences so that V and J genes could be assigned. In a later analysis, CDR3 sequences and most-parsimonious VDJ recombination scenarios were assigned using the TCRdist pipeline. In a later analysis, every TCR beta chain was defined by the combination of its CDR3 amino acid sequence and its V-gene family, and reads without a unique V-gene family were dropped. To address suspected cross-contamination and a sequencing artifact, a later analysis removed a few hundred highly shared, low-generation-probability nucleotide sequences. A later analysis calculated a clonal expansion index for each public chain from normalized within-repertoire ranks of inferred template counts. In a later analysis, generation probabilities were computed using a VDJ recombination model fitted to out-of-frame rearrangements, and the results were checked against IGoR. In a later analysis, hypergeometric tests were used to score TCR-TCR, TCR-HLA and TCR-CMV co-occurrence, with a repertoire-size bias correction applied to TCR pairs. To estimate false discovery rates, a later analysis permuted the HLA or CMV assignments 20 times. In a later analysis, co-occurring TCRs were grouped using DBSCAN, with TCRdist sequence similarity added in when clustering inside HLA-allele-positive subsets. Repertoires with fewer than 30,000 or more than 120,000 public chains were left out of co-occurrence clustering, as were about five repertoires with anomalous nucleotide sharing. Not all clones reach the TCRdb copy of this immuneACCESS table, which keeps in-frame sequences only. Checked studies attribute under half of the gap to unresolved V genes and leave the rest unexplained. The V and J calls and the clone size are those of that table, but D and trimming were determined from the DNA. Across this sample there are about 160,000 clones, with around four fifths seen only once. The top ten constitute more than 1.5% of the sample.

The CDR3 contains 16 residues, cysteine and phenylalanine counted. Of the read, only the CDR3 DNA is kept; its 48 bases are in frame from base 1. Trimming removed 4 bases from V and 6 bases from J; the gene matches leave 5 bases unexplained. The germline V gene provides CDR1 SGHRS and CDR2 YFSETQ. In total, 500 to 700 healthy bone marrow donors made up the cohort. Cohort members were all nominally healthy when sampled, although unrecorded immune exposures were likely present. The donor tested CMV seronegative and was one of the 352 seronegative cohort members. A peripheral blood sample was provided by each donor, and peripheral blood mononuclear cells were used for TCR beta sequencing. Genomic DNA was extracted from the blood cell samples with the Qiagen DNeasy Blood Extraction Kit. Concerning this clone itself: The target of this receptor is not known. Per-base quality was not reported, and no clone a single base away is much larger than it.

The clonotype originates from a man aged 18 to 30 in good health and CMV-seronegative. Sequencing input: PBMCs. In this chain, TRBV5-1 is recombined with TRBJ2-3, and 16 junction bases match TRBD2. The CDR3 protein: CASSVGLAGGPDTQYF. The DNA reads TGCGCCAGCAGCGTGGGACTAGCGGGAGGGCCGGATACGCAGTATTTT.